This T cell receptor beta chain was profiled in a study of blood T cell repertoires in COVID-19. Study background: Whether acute or convalescent, the COVID-19 samples came from the United States, Italy and Spain. T cells, B-cell-depleted T cells, or PBMCs supplied cDNA or gDNA.

The CDR3 has 17 residues. CDR1 is LNHNV, CDR2 YYDKDF, per germline (reference sequence). Between the trimmed V and J ends, which lost 0 bases and 3 bases, there was a span of 17 bases. Assay used: immunoSEQ multiplex PCR; TCRdb lists only in-frame clones, some missing. This sample carries 200,000 to 300,000 clones, 65% to 90% of them seen once, and the ten largest clones take 2% to 2.5%. The clonotype comes from a man aged 35 to 55 who had recovered from COVID-19. Sequencing was carried out using peripheral blood. The V call is TRBV15, the J call TRBJ1-2; D unresolved. The CDR3: CATSRDRSSGSYYGYTF. The CDR3 DNA follows: TGTGCCACCAGCAGAGACCGGTCCTCAGGATCTTACTATGGCTACACCTTC.